The source of this T cell receptor beta chain is a study of blood T cell repertoires in COVID-19. At the level of the study: Samples representing acute and convalescent COVID-19 were sourced from the United States, Italy and Spain.

This CDR3 is 12 amino acids long. Germline loops: CDR1 MNHEY, CDR2 SVGEGT. Deletions cut 5 bases from V and 0 bases from J, with 5 bases between. Sequencing was performed with immunoSEQ multiplex PCR; in TCRdb, only in-frame clones are kept and a portion is missing. The sample includes a few hundred thousand clones, about nine tenths seen only once; the top ten take about 2.2%. A single count supports this clone. The chain joins TRBV6-2 or TRBV6-3 to TRBJ2-7, with D unresolved. The sequencing input was peripheral blood. This TCR came from a woman between 45 and 60 years old with acute or convalescent COVID-19. The CDR3 sequence is CASSPSSYEQYF. CDR3 sequence (DNA): TGTGCCAGCAGTCCCAGCTCCTACGAGCAGTACTTC.